The 10 T cell receptor beta chains given below trace back to one sample, sequenced in a study of shared clonotypes between healthy human individuals (dated by TCRdb to the early 2020s). The method was the immunoSEQ multiplex PCR assay. Held by TCRdb, this immuneACCESS table contains in-frame sequences only and omits some clones. Under half of the omission traces to an unresolved V gene where checked; the cause of the rest is unknown. Recorded for this sample are over a million clones; about 75% of them occurred a single time. Together, the top ten hold roughly 1.5% of the sample. The sequencing input was memory CD4+ T cells sorted from blood. The cell subset or site label here, explained by the study, means: CD45RA-negative fraction. Receptors were obtained from a man aged 18 to 35 in good health.

The rearrangement uses TRBV19 and TRBJ2-7, with D possibly TRBD1 on 5 matching bases. Germline CDR1 and CDR2: LNHDA and SQIVND (reference sequence). This CDR3 is 16 amino acids long. With 5 bases removed from V and 6 bases from J, the gap between germline ends came to 23 bases. The CDR3 DNA follows: TGTGCCAGTAGTCCCCCCGGCAGGCAGGGTTCGCGCGAGCAGTACTTC. It specifies CASSPPGRQGSREQYF.

The sample holds a few counts of this clone. This sequence joins TRBV13 and TRBJ1-3; no firm D call. The CDR3 length is 14 residues. CDR1 is PRHDT, CDR2 FYEKMQ, per germline (reference sequence). The V end lost 4 bases, the J end lost 1 base, and 8 bases lay between the germline ends. In DNA, the CDR3 is TGTGCCAGCAGCTCCAGGAGTTCTGGAAACACCATATATTTT. Translated, it gives CASSSRSSGNTIYF.

This clone was counted a single time. The chain links TRBV19 to TRBJ2-1, with a weak D call TRBD2 (6 bases). From germline, CDR1 is LNHDA and CDR2 SQIVND (reference sequence). The CDR3 runs to 15 residues. The V end was cut by 1 base, the J end by 6 bases, with 13 bases between. The DNA for the CDR3 is TGTGCCAGTAGTATAGGGGCGGGAAGAGCCAATGAGCAGTTCTTC. Residues: CASSIGAGRANEQFF.

The chain employs TRBV28 and TRBJ1-6; the match to TRBD1 covers 9 bases. V lost 4 bases, J lost 14 bases, and 6 bases stayed unmatched. The germline V gene encodes CDR1 MDHEN and CDR2 SYDVKM. This CDR3 is 13 amino acids long. The CDR3: CASSWGQGVALHF. In nucleotides, the CDR3 is TGTGCCAGCAGTTGGGGACAGGGAGTAGCCCTCCACTTT. The entire variable domain, with the rest obtained from reference TRBV28 and TRBJ1-6, is as follows: DVKVTQSSRYLVKRTGEKVFLECVQDMDHENMFWYRQDPGLGLRLIYFSYDVKMKEKGDIPEGYSVSREKKERFSLILESASTNQTSMYLCASSWGQGVALHFGNGTRLTVT.

J is TRBJ2-5 and V is TRBV7-3; possible D gene TRBD1, 6 bases. Germline CDR1 and CDR2: SGHTA and FQGTGA. This CDR3 region has 15 residues. Trimming removed 5 bases from V and 3 bases from J, with 16 bases in between. The CDR3 spells CASSPRQEEKETQYF. The CDR3, as DNA: TGTGCCAGCAGCCCGCGACAGGAGGAGAAAGAGACCCAGTACTTC.

The rearrangement uses TRBV5-1 and TRBJ2-1; TRBD1 agrees at 8 bases. The CDR3 length is 17 residues. Germline lookup yields CDR1 SGHRS and CDR2 YFSETQ. The trim removed 2 bases at V and 6 bases at J, leaving 13 bases unmatched. CDR3 sequence: CASSFSRGRKVVNEQFF. The DNA for the CDR3 is TGCGCCAGCAGCTTCAGCAGGGGGCGCAAAGTGGTCAATGAGCAGTTCTTC. The variable domain in full, with the rest retrieved from reference TRBV5-1 and TRBJ2-1, is KAGVTQTPRYLIKTRGQQVTLSCSPISGHRSVSWYQQTPGQGLQFLFEYFSETQRNKGNFPGRFSGRQFSNSRSEMNVSTLELGDSALYLCASSFSRGRKVVNEQFFGPGTRLTVL.

Ten or more counts support this clone. This chain connects TRBV28 to TRBJ1-2, with TRBD1 matching over 7 bases. This CDR3 spans 15 amino acids. Germline CDR1 reads MDHEN; CDR2 reads SYDVKM. V trimming: 5 bases; J trimming: 2 bases; junction bases outside the gene matches: 8. The chain's CDR3 is CASSQLTGENYGYTF. The CDR3 nucleotides read TGTGCCAGCAGTCAACTCACAGGGGAGAACTATGGCTACACCTTC.

This chain links TRBV5-8 with TRBJ2-2; D is undetermined. This CDR3 spans 16 amino acids. The germline V and J ends were trimmed by 4 bases and 3 bases, with 16 bases remaining between them. The germline gives CDR1 SGHTS, CDR2 YDEGEE. CDR3: CASSPAGRVYTGELFF. For the CDR3, the DNA is TGTGCCAGCAGCCCTGCCGGCAGAGTATACACCGGGGAGCTGTTTTTT.

The rearrangement links TRBV29-1 to TRBJ2-3, with no clear D. Trimming removed 7 bases from V and 6 bases from J, with 8 bases in between. From germline, CDR1 is SQVTM and CDR2 ANQGSEA. This CDR3 contains 10 residues. The CDR3 nucleotides read TGCAGCGCCTCCTTCGATACGCAGTATTTT. Its translation: CSASFDTQYF.

The sample holds one count of this clone. The chain links TRBV18 to TRBJ2-7; D perhaps matches TRBD2 (5 bases). Trimming cost V 6 bases and J 5 bases, with 17 bases left between them. The CDR3 has 14 amino acids. Germline CDR1 is KGHSH and CDR2 is LQKENI. CDR3 bases: TGTGCCAGCTCGGGGATGGTTGTCGGGAACGAGCAGTACTTC. This encodes CASSGMVVGNEQYF.